The rows below give T cell receptor beta chains drawn from one sample of a study of PD-L1 blockade in urothelial cancer. This table comes from immunoSEQ multiplex PCR, and its TCRdb copy is limited to in-frame clones, with some not included. The sample yields some 120,000 clones, 85% to 95% seen once. The material was PBMCs, obtained around atezolizumab (anti-PD-L1) treatment. The receptor source for this set is a man in his fifties or sixties with urothelial cancer. Each CDR3 is given with its conserved first and last residue. The D gene is left open where the match is weak. Clone sizes are given selectively: once, few, many, or a class where the clone is expanded.

V gene	J gene	D gene	clone size	CDR3 protein	CDR3 DNA
TRBV28	TRBJ2-7	NA	NA	CASTPQRAQEQYF	TGTGCCAGCACACCCCAGAGGGCTCAGGAGCAGTACTTC
TRBV5-1	TRBJ2-1	NA	NA	CASSPQGNEQFF	TGCGCCAGCAGCCCCCAGGGGAATGAGCAGTTCTTC
TRBV4-3	TRBJ1-6	TRBD1	NA	CASSQAQDRGYSPLHF	TGCGCCAGCAGCCAAGCCCAGGACAGGGGGTACTCACCCCTCCACTTT
TRBV5-4	TRBJ2-5	NA	NA	CASSPEGAGRQETQYF	TGTGCCAGCAGCCCGGAGGGTGCGGGGAGACAAGAGACCCAGTACTTC
TRBV9	TRBJ2-2	NA	NA	CASSVYRVGNTGELFF	TGTGCCAGCAGCGTCTACAGGGTGGGGAACACCGGGGAGCTGTTTTTT
TRBV6-6	TRBJ1-2	NA	few	CASSYGEISYGYTF	TGTGCCAGCAGTTACGGGGAGATCTCCTATGGCTACACCTTC
TRBV11-2	TRBJ2-1	NA	NA	CASSLDLADEQFF	TGTGCCAGCAGCTTAGATCTGGCAGATGAGCAGTTCTTC
TRBV7-2	TRBJ2-7	TRBD2	NA	CASSLGREGRYEQYF	TGTGCCAGCAGCTTAGGGCGGGAGGGCCGCTACGAGCAGTACTTC
TRBV7-9	TRBJ1-2	TRBD1	NA	CASSDGQGNYGYTF	TGTGCCAGCAGCGATGGACAGGGGAACTATGGCTACACCTTC
TRBV9	TRBJ2-2	TRBD2	NA	CASSSGLAVTGELFF	TGTGCCAGCAGCTCGGGACTAGCGGTGACCGGGGAGCTGTTTTTT
TRBV5-4	TRBJ2-1	NA	NA	CASSVGGLGGNEQFF	TGTGCCAGCAGCGTGGGCGGACTCGGTGGGAATGAGCAGTTCTTC
TRBV10-3	TRBJ2-3	TRBD2	once	CAISEASGSQTDTQYF	TGTGCCATCAGTGAGGCTAGCGGGAGTCAAACAGATACGCAGTATTTT
TRBV30	TRBJ2-5	NA	NA	CAWSVGSEETQYF	TGTGCCTGGAGTGTAGGTAGCGAAGAGACCCAGTACTTC
TRBV28	TRBJ1-3	NA	NA	CASRPPGARNTIYF	TGTGCCAGCAGACCCCCAGGGGCAAGAAACACCATATATTTT
TRBV5-4	TRBJ2-1	TRBD2	NA	CASSLGLAGESYNEQFF	TGTGCCAGCAGCTTGGGGTTAGCGGGGGAGTCCTACAATGAGCAGTTCTTC
TRBV28	TRBJ1-2	NA	once	CASSLIQGGGSVGGYTF	TGTGCCAGCAGTTTGATCCAGGGAGGGGGGTCTGTTGGTGGCTACACCTTC
TRBV10-1	TRBJ2-2	TRBD1	NA	CASSGGQGNTGELFF	TGCGCCAGCAGTGGGGGACAGGGGAACACCGGGGAGCTGTTTTTT
TRBV29-1	TRBJ2-7	TRBD2	NA	CSVLREAGEQYF	TGCAGCGTTCTGCGGGAGGCCGGGGAGCAGTACTTC
TRBV5-6	TRBJ2-2	NA	NA	CASSLGRNTGELFF	TGTGCCAGCAGCTTGGGCAGGAACACCGGGGAGCTGTTTTTT
TRBV5-4	TRBJ2-5	TRBD1	NA	CASSASGTVEETQYF	TGTGCCAGCAGCGCATCCGGGACAGTAGAAGAGACCCAGTACTTC
TRBV7-3	TRBJ2-1	TRBD1	once	CASSSAGTGFYNEQFF	TGTGCCAGCAGCTCAGCCGGGACAGGGTTCTACAATGAGCAGTTCTTC
TRBV6-1	TRBJ2-5	TRBD1	NA	CASSERTGEETQYF	TGTGCCAGCAGTGAAAGGACAGGGGAAGAGACCCAGTACTTC
TRBV5-1	TRBJ2-7	TRBD2	NA	CASSSGTSGLTYEQYF	TGCGCCAGCAGTTCCGGGACTAGCGGTCTGACCTACGAGCAGTACTTC
TRBV15	TRBJ1-1	NA	NA	CATSRQESFEAFF	TGTGCCACCAGCCGACAGGAGTCTTTTGAAGCTTTCTTT
TRBV13	TRBJ2-7	TRBD2	NA	CASSLAGRAYEQYF	TGTGCCAGCAGCTTAGCAGGGAGGGCCTACGAGCAGTACTTC
TRBV11-3	TRBJ2-2	TRBD1	NA	CASSPRQGSAGELFF	TGTGCCAGCAGCCCCCGACAGGGGTCGGCCGGGGAGCTGTTTTTT
TRBV4-3	TRBJ1-2	TRBD1	medium-sized	CASSQDLQGASRGGYTF	TGCGCCAGCAGCCAAGATTTGCAGGGGGCGAGTCGCGGTGGCTACACCTTC
TRBV4-3	TRBJ1-2	NA	NA	CASSGNYGYTF	TGCGCCAGCAGCGGCAACTATGGCTACACCTTC
TRBV18	TRBJ1-1	NA	NA	CASSQNMNTEAFF	TGTGCCAGCTCCCAGAATATGAACACTGAAGCTTTCTTT
TRBV15	TRBJ1-1	NA	NA	CATSTRQANTEAFF	TGTGCCACCAGCACCAGACAGGCCAACACTGAAGCTTTCTTT
TRBV9	TRBJ2-5	TRBD1	NA	CASSPTGAQETQYF	TGTGCCAGCAGCCCTACAGGGGCTCAAGAGACCCAGTACTTC
TRBV4-3	TRBJ1-4	NA	few	CASSQEQGQKLFF	TGCGCCAGCAGCCAAGAACAGGGCCAAAAACTGTTTTTT
TRBV2	TRBJ2-3	TRBD2	NA	CASGAGGPDTQYF	TGTGCCAGCGGAGCGGGAGGTCCCGATACGCAGTATTTT
TRBV9	TRBJ1-3	NA	NA	CASSFSTGAYSGNTIYF	TGTGCCAGCAGCTTCTCGACAGGCGCCTACTCTGGAAACACCATATATTTT
TRBV19	TRBJ2-3	TRBD2	NA	CASSIASGGAYTQYF	TGTGCCAGTAGTATTGCTAGCGGGGGGGCTTATACGCAGTATTTT
TRBV9	TRBJ1-2	TRBD1	NA	CASSARQGVYYGYTF	TGTGCCAGCAGCGCCCGACAGGGGGTCTACTATGGCTACACCTTC
TRBV5-6	TRBJ2-7	TRBD1	NA	CASSSGTGREQYF	TGTGCCAGCAGCTCCGGGACAGGGAGGGAGCAGTACTTC
TRBV7-8	TRBJ2-7	TRBD1	NA	CASSRDRGSSYEQYF	TGTGCCAGCAGCCGGGACAGGGGTAGCTCCTACGAGCAGTACTTC
TRBV7-7	TRBJ1-4	NA	NA	CASFRRGREKLFF	TGTGCCAGCTTCCGTCGCGGCCGAGAAAAACTGTTTTTT
TRBV11-1	TRBJ2-1	TRBD1	NA	CASSQQVGTGNHEQFF	TGTGCCAGCAGCCAACAGGTGGGGACAGGGAATCATGAGCAGTTCTTC
TRBV28	TRBJ2-4	NA	NA	CASSTIPGQKKLAKNIQYF	TGTGCCAGCAGTACCATACCGGGACAAAAAAAACTAGCCAAAAACATTCAGTACTTC
TRBV5-1	TRBJ2-3	NA	NA	CASSLSKGSSDTQYF	TGCGCCAGCAGCTTGAGTAAGGGGTCGTCAGATACGCAGTATTTT
TRBV30	TRBJ1-2	TRBD1	NA	CAWTGQAYGYTF	TGTGCCTGGACGGGACAGGCCTATGGCTACACCTTC
TRBV6-5	TRBJ1-6	NA	NA	CATQLRRGYNSPLHF	TGTGCCACCCAGTTACGTCGGGGGTATAATTCACCCCTCCACTTT
TRBV7-2	TRBJ2-3	NA	NA	CASSPIGSQYF	TGTGCCAGCAGCCCCATCGGGTCGCAGTATTTT
TRBV7-9	TRBJ2-1	TRBD2	NA	CASSLNLAGGLDEQFF	TGTGCCAGCAGCTTAAATCTAGCGGGAGGGTTAGATGAGCAGTTCTTC
TRBV4-3	TRBJ1-1	TRBD1	NA	CASSQVVTGSVYF	TGCGCCAGCAGCCAAGTGGTGACAGGGTCCGTTTATTTT
TRBV19	TRBJ2-1	TRBD1	NA	CASRGTGRYDEQFF	TGTGCCAGTAGGGGGACAGGGCGGTACGATGAGCAGTTCTTC
TRBV6-6	TRBJ1-1	TRBD1	NA	CASSGARGRNTEAFF	TGTGCCAGCAGTGGTGCCAGGGGGCGAAACACTGAAGCTTTCTTT
TRBV20-1	TRBJ1-4	NA	NA	CSARELKLFF	TGCAGTGCTAGAGAACTAAAACTGTTTTTT
TRBV7-8	TRBJ2-1	NA	NA	CASSLVSPGAGEQFF	TGTGCCAGCAGCTTAGTCAGCCCGGGAGCGGGTGAGCAGTTCTTC
TRBV7-7	TRBJ2-5	TRBD2	NA	CASSLSGGQVTQYF	TGTGCTAGCAGCCTCTCGGGGGGGCAGGTGACCCAGTACTTC
TRBV5-1	TRBJ1-2	TRBD1	NA	CASNAGGWEDRDYGYTF	TGCGCCAGCAACGCCGGCGGGTGGGAGGACAGGGACTATGGCTACACCTTC